The clone carrying this TCR beta chain is a singleton in its sample. Profiling relied on immunoSEQ multiplex PCR, and the TCRdb table lists in-frame clones only, not all of them. The table shows tens of thousands of clones, with roughly 88% occurring only once. The data originate from a study of blood T cell repertoires in COVID-19. The CDR3 contains 17 residues. Between the trimmed V and J ends, which lost 0 bases and 4 bases, there was a span of 21 bases. CDR1 and CDR2 (germline): GTSNPN, SVGIG (reference sequence). The rearrangement links TRBV30 to TRBJ1-1; D might be TRBD1 (6 bases). The material sequenced was peripheral blood. This receptor was taken from a man aged 25 to 40 with COVID-19, enrolled during active disease. CDR3 amino acids: CAWSVQRGGRTGTEAFF. In DNA form, the CDR3 reads TGTGCCTGGAGTGTACAAAGGGGGGGGCGTACGGGCACTGAAGCTTTCTTT.